The next 27 T cell receptor beta chains were all read from a single sample in a study of molecular identifiers for immune sequencing clone quantification. Using its own MiXCR run on the PCR reads, TCRdb lists one record per CDR3 protein. This table has approximately 36,000 distinct CDR3 sequences, 18% appearing once. Sequenced: naive CD8+ T cells from blood, with Jurkat cell RNA spiked in. Subset defined: FACS-sorted CD8+CD4-CCR7+CD45RA+ naive T cells. Receptors were obtained from a human donor in good health. Some libraries in this study had Jurkat cell RNA spiked in.

This clonotype was observed at least ten times. This chain joins TRBV20-1 and TRBJ2-7, with 9 bases aligning to TRBD2. Germline values: CDR1 DFQATT, CDR2 SNEGSKA (reference sequence). Trimming took 0 bases from V and 5 from J; bases not matched to a gene: 11. This CDR3 region has 16 residues. DNA for the CDR3: TGCAGTGCTAGAGATCGGGCGGGAGGGCTATTGGACGAGCAGTACTTC. This encodes CSARDRAGGLLDEQYF.

This clonotype was recorded at least ten times. The chain links TRBV5-6 to TRBJ2-7; D is perhaps TRBD1 (5 bases). Germline V gene lookup returns CDR1 SGHDT and CDR2 YYEEEE. The V end was cut by 3 bases, the J end by 2 bases, with 9 bases between. The CDR3 length is 13 residues. The CDR3 DNA is TGTGCCAGCAGCTCGACGGACACCTACGAGCAGTACTTC. It specifies CASSSTDTYEQYF. The full variable domain, with the rest looked up from reference TRBV5-6 and TRBJ2-7, is DAGVTQSPTHLIKTRGQQVTLRCSPKSGHDTVSWYQQALGQGPQFIFQYYEEEERQRGNFPDRFSGHQFPNYSSELNVNALLLGDSALYLCASSSTDTYEQYFGPGTRLTVT.

This clonotype was counted at least ten times. The V and J genes are TRBV27 and TRBJ2-7; no firm D call. This CDR3 comprises 12 residues. CDR1 and CDR2 (germline): MNHEY, SMNVEV (reference sequence). Trimming shortened V by 4 bases and J by 6 bases, and 10 bases separated the two germline ends. The DNA of the CDR3 is TGTGCCAGCAGTTCTCGGTGGGGCGAGCAGTACTTC. This codes for CASSSRWGEQYF.

This clonotype was observed at least ten times. The DNA for the CDR3 is TGTGCGGGGTCCAGCACCGGGGAGCTGTTTTTT. Residues: CAGSSTGELFF. The chain combines TRBV7-9 with TRBJ2-2; D is unclear. The CDR3 has 11 amino acids. CDR1 and CDR2 from the germline V gene are SEHNR and FQNEAQ (reference sequence).

The chain has TRBV18 and TRBJ2-3, with 8 bases identical to TRBD2. V dropped 2 bases and J dropped 4; count of bases not matched to a gene: 5. The CDR3 is 15 residues long. The V gene's germline CDR1 is KGHSH and CDR2 LQKENI. The CDR3 DNA follows: TGTGCCAGCTCACCAAGCGGGAGCCTCTCAGATACGCAGTATTTT. Amino acid sequence: CASSPSGSLSDTQYF.

This clonotype was picked up many times. This sequence joins TRBV12-3 or TRBV12-4 and TRBJ2-1; 10 bases agree with TRBD2. V trimming: 8 bases; J trimming: 8 bases; junction bases outside the gene matches: 6. The CDR3 is 13 residues long. The CDR3 DNA is TGTGCCAGCGGGTCTAGCGGGAGCCATGAGCAGTTCTTC. Translation gives CASGSSGSHEQFF.

This clonotype came up many times. The V call is TRBV11-2, the J call TRBJ2-2; no clear D gene. V lost 2 bases to trimming and J lost 3 bases, with 1 base between them. This CDR3 has 12 amino acids. Looked up from germline, CDR1 is SGHAT and CDR2 is FQNNGV. The CDR3 DNA reads as TGTGCCAGCAGCTTATACACCGGGGAGCTGTTTTTT. Residues: CASSLYTGELFF.

About this clonotype: A much larger clone lies one base from this, so it may be a read error. Because the CDR3 is missing its conserved closing phenylalanine or tryptophan, this is likely a read error. The chain is built from TRBV7-8 and TRBJ2-3; possibly TRBD2 for D (6 bases). The V end was cut by 5 bases, the J end by 2 bases, with 11 bases between. The CDR3 totals 14 residues. The V gene's germline CDR1 is SGHVS and CDR2 FQNEAQ. In DNA form, the CDR3 reads TGTGCCAGCAGCAATAGCGGATTCACAGATACGCAGTATTTA. Its translation is CASSNSGFTDTQYL.

At least ten counts were recorded for this clonotype. The chain links TRBV4-3 to TRBJ2-7, with D unclear. The CDR3 runs 15 residues. The V gene lost 0 bases and the J gene lost 2 bases, with 11 bases spanning the gap. CDR1 and CDR2 from the germline V gene are LGHNA and YSLEER. The CDR3 DNA is TGCGCCAGCAGCCAAGATCTACAGAACCCCTACGAGCAGTACTTC. This gives the protein CASSQDLQNPYEQYF.

The chain joins TRBV13 to TRBJ2-3; D may be TRBD2 (6 bases). V shed 4 bases and J shed 5 bases, with 22 bases lying between them. The CDR3 sequence is 17 residues long. Germline loops: CDR1 PRHDT, CDR2 FYEKMQ (reference sequence). The CDR3: CASSSPLYPRGEDTQYF. In DNA form, the CDR3 reads TGTGCCAGCAGCTCCCCTCTATATCCGCGGGGAGAAGATACGCAGTATTTT.

Notes on this clonotype: This may be a read error: a much more frequent sequence differs by one nucleotide. This rearrangement joins TRBV28 to TRBJ2-5; 7 bases match TRBD1. CDR1 is MDHEN and CDR2 is SYDVKM in the germline V gene. The CDR3 is 14 amino acids. The CDR3 region has the DNA TGTGCCGGCAGTTTAGTGGGACAGCAAGAGACCCAGTACTTC. Translated, it gives CAGSLVGQQETQYF.

This clonotype was recorded a few times. J is TRBJ2-5 and V is TRBV9; 8 bases agree with TRBD2. Per germline, CDR1 SGDLS and CDR2 YYNGEE. The CDR3 is 15 residues long. Unmatched junction bases numbered 5, after V lost 0 bases and J lost 4 bases. CDR3 in DNA: TGTGCCAGCAGCGTAGCCCTCACTAGCGGAGAGACCCAGTACTTC. This encodes CASSVALTSGETQYF.

There are many counts of this clonotype. As DNA, the CDR3 is TGCGCCAGCAGCCACGGACAGGGGGCCAATGAGCAGTTCTTC. Its protein product is CASSHGQGANEQFF. V gene TRBV4-1 combines with J gene TRBJ2-1; 11 bases line up with TRBD1. Germline V CDR1 and CDR2: MGHRA, YSYEKL. Germline trimming cut 3 bases from V and 6 bases from J; bases unmatched to any gene: 1. The CDR3 length is 14 residues.

This clonotype was picked up many times. The rearrangement uses TRBV28 and TRBJ2-2; possible D gene TRBD1, 6 bases. This CDR3 has 15 residues. Germline lookup yields CDR1 MDHEN and CDR2 SYDVKM. V lost 6 bases to trimming and J lost 9 bases, with 20 bases between them. The CDR3 loop is CASRINRVGRRELFF. In DNA, the CDR3 is TGTGCCAGCAGGATTAACAGGGTCGGAAGAAGGGAGCTGTTTTTT.

The rearrangement joins TRBV4-1 to TRBJ2-1; possibly TRBD1 for D (5 bases). The CDR3 extends over 15 amino acids. V was cut by 0 bases and J by 4 bases, with 10 bases left in between. Per germline, CDR1 MGHRA and CDR2 YSYEKL. In nucleotides, the CDR3 is TGCGCCAGCAGCCAAGATGGGGCGAGGTACAATGAGCAGTTCTTC. Protein sequence: CASSQDGARYNEQFF.

This clonotype was seen repeatedly, ten times or more. The gene calls are TRBV20-1 and TRBJ1-4, with D maybe TRBD1 (6 bases). Germline-derived CDR1 and CDR2 are DFQATT and SNEGSKA (reference sequence). CDR3 length equals 14 residues. V gave up 3 bases and J gave up 8 bases, with 16 bases separating them. The CDR3 protein is CSARQGSLREKLFF. As DNA, the CDR3 is TGCAGTGCTAGGCAGGGGTCCCTGCGGGAAAAACTGTTTTTT.

This clonotype was observed at least ten times. The rearrangement uses TRBV20-1 and TRBJ2-7, with no clear D. Germline lookup yields CDR1 DFQATT and CDR2 SNEGSKA (reference sequence). This CDR3 is 10 amino acids long. Trimming removed 5 bases from V and 6 bases from J, with 8 bases in between. CDR3 amino acids: CSAALGEQYF. The CDR3 nucleotides are TGCAGTGCTGCTCTCGGCGAGCAGTACTTC.

This clonotype was observed at least ten times. This sequence joins TRBV27 and TRBJ2-7; D may be TRBD1 (5 bases). Trimming stripped 6 bases from V and 3 bases from J, with 12 bases between. Germline assignment: CDR1 MNHEY and CDR2 SMNVEV (reference sequence). The CDR3 has 13 amino acids. The CDR3 DNA reads as TGTGCCAGCAGCTTTGGGGCGTACTACGAGCAGTACTTC. This encodes CASSFGAYYEQYF.

This clonotype was seen at least ten times. The chain has TRBV2 and TRBJ2-7, with D perhaps matching TRBD1 (6 bases). CDR1 is SNHLY and CDR2 is FYNNEI in the germline V gene. This CDR3 contains 12 residues. Trimming took off 8 bases at V and 3 bases at J, with 11 bases between the two ends. The CDR3 DNA sequence: TGTGCCAGCCGGGCAGGGGACTACGAGCAGTACTTC. Protein sequence: CASRAGDYEQYF. The full variable domain, its missing parts supplied by reference TRBV2 and TRBJ2-7, is EPEVTQTPSHQVTQMGQEVILRCVPISNHLYFYWYRQILGQKVEFLVSFYNNEISEKSEIFDDQFSVERPDGSNFTLKIRSTKLEDSAMYFCASRAGDYEQYFGPGTRLTVT.

This clonotype was observed at least ten times. This chain joins TRBV6-2 or TRBV6-3 and TRBJ1-2; D uncertain. Trimming removed 10 bases from V and 4 bases from J, with 13 bases in between. CDR1 is MNHEY and CDR2 is SVGEGT in the germline V gene. CDR3 size: 12 residues. The CDR3 sequence is CATFRRIYGYTF. Here the CDR3 DNA reads TGTGCCACCTTCCGGAGGATCTATGGCTACACCTTC.

The V call is TRBV19, the J call TRBJ2-1, with TRBD2 matching 7 bases. The CDR3 has 16 amino acids. V shed 5 bases, J shed 5 bases, and the junction held 12 bases outside the gene matches. Per the germline V gene, CDR1 is LNHDA and CDR2 is SQIVND (reference sequence). CDR3 DNA sequence: TGTGCCAGTAGTTTCCTCCCCGGGAGGACCGACAATGAGCAGTTCTTC. Amino acids: CASSFLPGRTDNEQFF.

This clonotype was seen repeatedly, ten times or more. This chain uses TRBV6-5 with TRBJ2-1, with 7 bases lining up with TRBD1. The V gene end was trimmed by 1 base and the J gene end by 2 bases; junction bases not matched to a gene: 5. The CDR3 runs to 16 residues. The germline V gene has CDR1 MNHEY and CDR2 SVGAGI. CDR3 region: CASSYFGQATYNEQFF. The DNA for the CDR3 is TGTGCCAGCAGTTACTTTGGACAGGCCACCTACAATGAGCAGTTCTTC.

This clonotype came up many times. This chain connects TRBV7-9 to TRBJ2-7; D not certain. The germline V gene has CDR1 SEHNR and CDR2 FQNEAQ (reference sequence). CDR3 length: 13 residues. V lost 3 bases to trimming and J lost 4 bases, with 10 bases between them. CDR3 region: CASSFGLQYEQYF. CDR3 DNA sequence: TGTGCCAGCAGCTTTGGGCTTCAATACGAGCAGTACTTC.

This clonotype has a single count. The CDR3 carries no conserved terminal phenylalanine or tryptophan, so it likely arises from a read error. The CDR3 nucleotides read TGTGCCAGCAGTTACAGGGGGACGTACGAGCAGTACCTC. This sequence encodes CASSYRGTYEQYL. This sequence joins TRBV27 and TRBJ2-7; TRBD1 aligns across 8 bases. Germline V CDR1 and CDR2: MNHEY, SMNVEV (reference sequence). The CDR3 runs to 13 residues. With V trimmed by 4 bases and J by 4 bases, 3 bases remained unmatched.

This clonotype has a count of ten or more. The chain employs TRBV6-2 or TRBV6-3 and TRBJ2-2; D might be TRBD1 (6 bases). The V end was cut by 2 bases, the J end by 4 bases, with 8 bases between. The CDR3 spans 14 residues. Looked up from germline, CDR1 is MNHEY and CDR2 is SVGEGT. The CDR3 DNA follows: TGTGCCAGCAGTTACCGCAGGGGCACCGGGGAGCTGTTTTTT. Its protein is CASSYRRGTGELFF.

This clonotype was counted at least ten times. This chain links TRBV7-9 with TRBJ2-7; TRBD1 matches 9 bases. The trim removed 5 bases at V and 6 bases at J, leaving 14 bases unmatched. The CDR3 consists of 16 residues. Per the germline V gene, CDR1 is SEHNR and CDR2 is FQNEAQ (reference sequence). CDR3 coding DNA: TGTGCCAGCAGCCAATCCGTCCGGACAGGGGACCTCGAGCAGTACTTC. The encoded protein is CASSQSVRTGDLEQYF.

This clonotype has at least ten counts. Written as DNA, the CDR3 is TGCAGTGCCGTACTAGACTACGAGCAGTACTTC. It translates to CSAVLDYEQYF. The chain employs TRBV20-1 and TRBJ2-7, with D maybe TRBD2 (5 bases). This CDR3 has 11 residues. V lost 6 bases, J lost 3 bases, and 9 bases lay in between. CDR1 is DFQATT, CDR2 SNEGSKA, per germline (reference sequence).